The rows below give T cell receptor beta chains drawn from one sample of a study of blood T cell repertoires in COVID-19. Assay used: immunoSEQ multiplex PCR; TCRdb lists only in-frame clones, some missing. The table records around 18,000 clones, around 77% of them present only once. Sequenced material: peripheral blood. Every receptor here comes from a man between 65 and 85 years old with COVID-19, enrolled during active disease. The CDR3 runs from the conserved cysteine through the conserved F or W. A D gene is named only where the DNA matches it firmly. Clone size is stated in some rows and not others, as once, few, many or a class when expanded.

j_call	clone_size	v_call	d_call	cdr3_nt	cdr3_aa
TRBJ1-2	NA	TRBV6-6	NA	TGTGCCAGCAGTCCTCCGCCGACAGTAATTGGGTATGGCTACACCTTC	CASSPPPTVIGYGYTF
TRBJ2-1	NA	TRBV7-6	TRBD2	TGTGCCAGCAGCTCCGAGGGACTAGCCTACAATGAGCAGTTCTTC	CASSSEGLAYNEQFF
TRBJ2-7	NA	TRBV25-1	NA	TGTGCCAGCAGTGTCATAGAGGGAACCGAGCAGTACTTC	CASSVIEGTEQYF
TRBJ2-7	NA	TRBV5-6	TRBD2	TGTGCCAGCAGCTCCAGGACTAGCGGGTACCACTCCTACGAGCAGTACTTC	CASSSRTSGYHSYEQYF
TRBJ2-2	NA	TRBV4-1	NA	TGCGCCAGCAGCCAAGAGGGACTTATAGGGACCGGGGAGCTGTTTTTT	CASSQEGLIGTGELFF
TRBJ1-2	once	TRBV24-1	NA	TGTGCCACCAGTGATTCCCAGGATGGCTACACCTTC	CATSDSQDGYTF
TRBJ2-7	NA	TRBV15	NA	TGTGCCACCAGCTCCGGGGACTCCTACGAGCAGTACTTC	CATSSGDSYEQYF
TRBJ1-5	once	TRBV28	NA	TGTGCCAGCAGTTTATCAGGGGATGGCAATCAGCCCCAGCATTTT	CASSLSGDGNQPQHF
TRBJ2-1	once	TRBV5-4	NA	TGTGCCAGCAGAGTGAGCGACTCCTACAATGAGCAGTTCTTC	CASRVSDSYNEQFF
TRBJ2-5	NA	TRBV6-6	TRBD2	TGTGCCAGCGGCGGGGGAGAGACCCAGTACTTC	CASGGGETQYF
TRBJ1-2	NA	TRBV6-5	NA	TGTGCCAGCAGCAGGGAAGACAGGGGCTACACCTTC	CASSREDRGYTF
TRBJ1-2	NA	TRBV5-1	NA	TGCGCCAGCAGCTTGGGGCCAGGGCCTCTTGGCTACACCTTC	CASSLGPGPLGYTF
TRBJ2-2	NA	TRBV19	TRBD2	TGTGCCAGTAACCGGCGGGGGGTCAACACCGGGGAGCTGTTTTTT	CASNRRGVNTGELFF
TRBJ1-2	once	TRBV7-2	NA	TGTGCCAGCAGCCCGCGGACAGCAGGCTATGGCTACACCTTC	CASSPRTAGYGYTF
TRBJ2-3	NA	TRBV18	TRBD2	TGTGCCAGCTCACCAAGGGAACTAGCGGGAGAGCCAGATACGCAGTATTTT	CASSPRELAGEPDTQYF
TRBJ2-7	NA	TRBV6-5	TRBD1	TGTGCCAGCAGTTACTCCCACCGGGGACAGTACGAGCAGTACTTC	CASSYSHRGQYEQYF
TRBJ1-3	NA	TRBV7-9	NA	TGTGCCAGCAGCCCTCCGACGGGTTCTGGAAACACCATATATTTT	CASSPPTGSGNTIYF
TRBJ2-7	NA	TRBV23-1	TRBD1	TGCGCCAGCAGTCAATCGAGGACAGGGGAAGCCTACGAGCAGTACTTC	CASSQSRTGEAYEQYF
TRBJ2-2	once	TRBV6-2/TRBV6-3	NA	TGTGCCAGCTGCCCGTTGGCGGCCGGGGAGCTGTTTTTT	CASCPLAAGELFF
TRBJ2-1	NA	TRBV5-1	TRBD1	TGCGCCAGCAGCCCTGACAGGGCAGGGTACAATGAGCAGTTCTTC	CASSPDRAGYNEQFF
TRBJ1-6	NA	TRBV7-3	NA	TGTGCCAGCAGCTCAGAGACAGGTTTTTCACCCCTCCACTTT	CASSSETGFSPLHF
TRBJ2-3	NA	TRBV4-1	TRBD2	TGCGCCAGCAGCCAAAATGGCGGGAGGGTCACAGATACGCAGTATTTT	CASSQNGGRVTDTQYF
TRBJ2-3	NA	TRBV3-1/TRBV3-2	NA	TGTGCCAGCAGCCTTAGAGCCACAGATACGCAGTATTTT	CASSLRATDTQYF
TRBJ2-7	NA	TRBV7-9	TRBD1	TGTGCCAGCAGCGCATCCGACAGGGGGCAGTACGAGCAGTACTTC	CASSASDRGQYEQYF
TRBJ1-1	once	TRBV11-3	NA	TGTGCCAGCAGCCCAGGCGGGGGGCGGACTGAAGCTTTCTTT	CASSPGGGRTEAFF
TRBJ2-7	few	TRBV18	NA	TGTGCCAGCTCTCCTCGAACCGCTATCCAGAGAGGCTACGAGCAGTACTTC	CASSPRTAIQRGYEQYF